This T cell receptor beta chain was sequenced in a study of T cell responses to AZD1222 COVID-19 vaccine. Repertoires were generated with immunoSEQ multiplex PCR, while TCRdb's copy carries only in-frame clones and drops some. In the table there are around 150,000 clones, around 94% of which are singletons. The CDR3 spans 15 residues. Trimming pared 4 bases from V and 2 bases from J, leaving 16 bases between. Material: peripheral blood, obtained on day 0 of AZD1222 vaccination. The chain links TRBV5-7 to TRBJ2-7; weak D call: TRBD1 (6 bases). TRBV5-7 counts as an open reading frame of uncertain function. This TCR was recovered from an adult in good health. CDR3 in amino acids: CASSPTDRYPYEQYF. DNA of the CDR3: TGTGCCAGCAGCCCTACAGACAGGTACCCCTACGAGCAGTACTTC.